Below, one T cell receptor beta chain is given with its context. The entry originates in a study of shared clonotypes between healthy human individuals. The CDR3 sequence is 14 residues long. Germline V gene sequence: CDR1 SGHTA, CDR2 FQGNSA. V gave up 6 bases and J gave up 7 bases; unmatched junction bases: 9. Measured with immunoSEQ multiplex PCR; TCRdb has only the in-frame clones, and not every one. Seen here are about 96,000 clones, roughly 45% observed once, and the top ten hold roughly 15%. The sequenced material came from PBMCs. This chain connects TRBV7-2 to TRBJ1-5, with 7 positions matching TRBD1. This receptor was identified in a woman in her thirties or forties in good health. Some clones in this sample may be carry-over from other donors' samples. The CDR3 is CASSPRQGGQPQHF. CDR3 DNA sequence: TGTGCCAGCAGTCCCAGACAGGGAGGCCAGCCCCAGCATTTT. Based on the CDR3 plus reference TRBV7-2 and TRBJ1-5, the full variable domain is GAGVSQSPSNKVTEKGKDVELRCDPISGHTALYWYRQSLGQGLEFLIYFQGNSAPDKSGLPSDRFSAERTGGSVSTLTIQRTQQEDSAVYLCASSPRQGGQPQHFGDGTRLSIL.